A single sample is the source of the 27 T cell receptor beta chains below, sequenced in a study of T cells after yellow fever vaccination. TCRdb called the 5' RACE reads again in MiXCR, with one record for every CDR3 protein. The table records about 350,000 distinct CDR3 sequences, roughly 8% of them present only once. Here the sequenced sample was PBMCs, taken about 49 days after the first yellow fever vaccination. Receptors were obtained from a man aged 18 to 35 who received the YFV17D yellow fever vaccine.

The chain employs TRBV4-2 and TRBJ2-5; possible D gene TRBD2, 6 bases. The length of the CDR3 is 16 residues. CDR1 and CDR2 from the germline V gene are LGHNA and YNFKEQ. The V end was cut by 1 base, the J end by 3 bases, with 15 bases between. In DNA, the CDR3 is TGTGCCAGCAGCCAAGGGTCCCTTGGCGGGGAAGAGACCCAGTACTTC. Its translation: CASSQGSLGGEETQYF.

This clonotype was recorded a few times. This chain links TRBV6-5 with TRBJ2-2; 7 bases are a match to TRBD2. The CDR3 spans 16 residues. V shed 2 bases, J shed 5 bases, and the junction held 8 bases outside the gene matches. Germline loops: CDR1 MNHEY, CDR2 SVGAGI. CDR3 protein: CASSYGAGVETGELFF. Here the CDR3 DNA reads TGTGCCAGCAGTTACGGTGCGGGGGTAGAGACCGGGGAGCTGTTTTTT.

The sample holds a few counts of this clonotype. This rearrangement joins TRBV7-2 to TRBJ1-2, with D possibly being TRBD1 (5 bases). V lost 0 bases, J lost 3 bases, and 8 bases lay in between. The CDR3 runs 14 residues. Germline values: CDR1 SGHTA, CDR2 FQGNSA. The CDR3 DNA sequence: TGTGCCAGCAGCTTAGCGTCCAGGGACTATGGCTACACCTTC. This codes for CASSLASRDYGYTF.

This chain connects TRBV10-3 to TRBJ1-4; D remains unclear. The germline CDR1 and CDR2 sequences are ENHRY and SYGVKD. Trimming left V 0 bases short and J 0 bases short, with 2 bases between. The CDR3 extends over 14 amino acids. CDR3 bases: TGTGCCATCAGTGAGTCAGCAACTAATGAAAAACTGTTTTTT. Translating gives CAISESATNEKLFF.

This clonotype was detected only a few times. This chain uses TRBV12-3 or TRBV12-4 with TRBJ2-3; D might be TRBD1 or TRBD2, each matching 7 bases. The CDR3 is made up of 19 amino acids. Between the trimmed V and J ends, which lost 5 bases and 2 bases, there was a span of 26 bases. The CDR3 DNA sequence: TGTGCCAGCAGTCAACAGGGGAAACGGGGGGTATTTACCACAGATACGCAGTATTTT. As protein: CASSQQGKRGVFTTDTQYF.

This clonotype was picked up a small number of times. The chain recombines TRBV7-2 with TRBJ2-5; no definite D call. This CDR3 is 14 amino acids long. Between the trimmed V and J ends, which lost 5 bases and 1 base, there was a span of 11 bases. Germline loops: CDR1 SGHTA, CDR2 FQGNSA. Written as DNA, the CDR3 is TGTGCCAGCAGCCAACGACGGACCCAAGAGACCCAGTACTTC. Its protein product is CASSQRRTQETQYF.

This clonotype has a handful of counts. The rearrangement links TRBV15 to TRBJ1-5, with D possibly TRBD1 on 6 matching bases. CDR1 and CDR2 from the germline V gene are LNHNV and YYDKDF (reference sequence). V dropped 5 bases and J dropped 6 bases, with 11 bases sitting between them. CDR3 length equals 13 residues. CDR3 nucleotide sequence: TGTGCCACCAGCTCGACAGGTACTCAGCCCCAGCATTTT. Protein sequence: CATSSTGTQPQHF. The whole variable domain, filled in from reference TRBV15 and TRBJ1-5, reads DAMVIQNPRYQVTQFGKPVTLSCSQTLNHNVMYWYQQKSSQAPKLLFHYYDKDFNNEADTPDNFQSRRPNTSFCFLDIRSPGLGDTAMYLCATSSTGTQPQHFGDGTRLSIL.

The chain employs TRBV7-2 and TRBJ1-4; 7 bases align to TRBD1. Per germline, CDR1 SGHTA and CDR2 FQGNSA. V gave up 6 bases and J gave up 2 bases; unmatched junction bases: 6. The CDR3 sequence is 15 residues long. The CDR3 region has the DNA TGTGCCAGCAGGCGCCAGGGGGACACTAATGAAAAACTGTTTTTT. The encoded protein is CASRRQGDTNEKLFF.

The rearrangement links TRBV6-1 to TRBJ2-5; 8 bases align to TRBD1. V lost 4 bases and J lost 4; bases outside the gene matches: 11. Germline V gene data show CDR1 as MNHNS and CDR2 as SASEGT. There are 16 residues in the CDR3. This chain's CDR3 is CASSARGREFGETQYF. In DNA form, the CDR3 reads TGTGCCAGCAGTGCCAGGGGGCGCGAATTTGGAGAGACCCAGTACTTC.

The chain recombines TRBV20-1 with TRBJ2-7; a possible D gene is TRBD1 (5 bases). CDR1 DFQATT and CDR2 SNEGSKA come from the germline V gene (reference sequence). V was clipped by 0 bases and J by 6 bases, with 12 bases between them. The length of the CDR3 is 13 residues. The CDR3 DNA reads as TGCAGTGCTAGAGATCACAATGGGGCCGAGCAGTACGTC. Amino acids: CSARDHNGAEQYV.

Here the CDR3 reads CAILPGQKNTGELFF. CDR3 coding DNA: TGTGCCATACTACCGGGACAGAAGAACACCGGGGAGCTGTTTTTT. The chain uses TRBV2 and TRBJ2-2; 7 bases line up with TRBD1. Per germline, CDR1 SNHLY and CDR2 FYNNEI. J was trimmed by 1 base and V by 10 bases; bases with no gene match: 9. The CDR3 is 15 amino acids.

This clonotype was observed a handful of times. The junction and the germline gene differ at one end; a read error may be behind it. The chain is built from TRBV2 and TRBJ2-1; 8 bases line up with TRBD1. This CDR3 is 11 amino acids long. From germline, CDR1 is SNHLY and CDR2 FYNNEI. CDR3 nucleotide sequence: TGTGCCAGCAGCGTGGACAGGGTTCCCAGCTTC. Its protein is CASSVDRVPSF.

V is TRBV6-1 and J is TRBJ1-1; tentative D call: TRBD1 (5 bases). The germline gives CDR1 MNHNS, CDR2 SASEGT. CDR3 length equals 14 residues. The ends were cut back, 4 bases at V and 1 base at J, with 10 bases in the middle. The CDR3 nucleotides are TGTGCCAGCAGTGGACTGGGGGGGAACACTGAAGCTTTCTTT. Translated, it gives CASSGLGGNTEAFF.

There are a few counts of this clonotype. V usage is TRBV14 and J usage is TRBJ2-7; D gene unclear. The CDR3 consists of 13 residues. The V end was cut by 1 base, the J end by 5 bases, with 9 bases between. CDR1 and CDR2 from the germline V gene are SGHDN and FVKESK. The CDR3 here is CASSQVSTHEQYF. Here the CDR3 DNA reads TGTGCCAGCAGCCAAGTTAGTACCCACGAGCAGTACTTC.

This clonotype was detected a few times. The chain is built from TRBV5-1 and TRBJ2-3; perhaps TRBD2 as D (6 bases). The CDR3 sequence is 14 residues long. Trimming removed 1 base at V and 2 bases at J, with 8 bases between. CDR1 is SGHRS, CDR2 YFSETQ, per germline. CDR3 amino acids: CASSLWTTTDTQYF. DNA of the CDR3: TGCGCCAGCAGCTTGTGGACTACCACAGATACGCAGTATTTT.

In its sample, this clonotype was seen a few times. This chain uses TRBV20-1 with TRBJ2-5, with D maybe TRBD2 (5 bases). The germline V gene has CDR1 DFQATT and CDR2 SNEGSKA (reference sequence). The CDR3 runs to 12 residues. V was clipped by 6 bases and J by 4 bases, with 12 bases between them. DNA of the CDR3: TGCAGTGCGCTGGACCGGGGAGAGACCCAGTACTTC. Residues: CSALDRGETQYF.

The chain joins TRBV5-5 to TRBJ1-6; a weak D match, TRBD1 (5 bases). This CDR3 is 14 amino acids long. From germline, CDR1 is SGHKS and CDR2 YYEKEE (reference sequence). The V gene lost 6 bases and the J gene lost 5 bases, with 12 bases spanning the gap. CDR3 loop: CASNFWGDNSPLHF. Written as DNA, the CDR3 is TGTGCCAGCAACTTTTGGGGGGATAATTCACCCCTCCACTTT.

This clonotype was recorded a few times. The chain couples TRBV20-1 to TRBJ1-5; a possible D gene is TRBD1 (6 bases). V was cut by 1 base and J by 7 bases, with 11 bases left in between. The germline CDR1 and CDR2 sequences are DFQATT and SNEGSKA (reference sequence). The CDR3 is made up of 13 amino acids. CDR3: CSARGGPRQPQHF. The CDR3 DNA reads TGCAGTGCTAGAGGGGGGCCGAGGCAGCCCCAGCATTTT.

The rearrangement joins TRBV3-1 to TRBJ2-1; TRBD2 aligns across 7 bases. The CDR3 contains 14 residues. CDR1 and CDR2 from the germline V gene are LGHDT and YNNKEL (reference sequence). V lost 1 base and J lost 8; bases outside the gene matches: 5. The CDR3 DNA is TGTGCCAGCAGCCAAGTTGCTCTAGCGGATGAGCAGTTCTTC. Amino acids: CASSQVALADEQFF.

In its sample, this clonotype was seen a few times. The V call is TRBV5-1, the J call TRBJ1-6; D is possibly TRBD1 (5 bases). Per germline, CDR1 SGHRS and CDR2 YFSETQ. Between the trimmed V and J ends, which lost 0 bases and 8 bases, there was a span of 9 bases. The CDR3 has 14 amino acids. The chain's CDR3 is CASSLDGTDSPLHF. Written as DNA, the CDR3 is TGCGCCAGCAGCTTGGACGGGACGGATTCACCCCTCCACTTT.

V is TRBV6-5 and J is TRBJ1-4; D is uncertain. The CDR3 runs to 14 residues. V lost 4 bases, J lost 5 bases, and 11 bases lay in between. Germline V gives CDR1 MNHEY, CDR2 SVGAGI. Here the CDR3 reads CASSSTYINEKLFF. The CDR3, as DNA: TGTGCCAGCAGTTCGACATACATCAATGAAAAACTGTTTTTT.

V usage is TRBV12-3 or TRBV12-4 and J usage is TRBJ2-1; TRBD1 might be the D (6 bases). Between the trimmed V and J ends, which lost 7 bases and 6 bases, there was a span of 19 bases. This CDR3 region has 15 residues. CDR3 coding DNA: TGTGCCAGCACCTCCTCACAGGGTGGGAGCAATGAGCAGTTCTTC. Translating it yields CASTSSQGGSNEQFF.

The rearrangement uses TRBV7-3 and TRBJ2-3, with 7 bases aligning to TRBD2. Germline V lookup: CDR1 SGHTA, CDR2 FQGTGA. The CDR3 loop spans 16 amino acids. After removal of 3 bases from V and 4 bases from J, the junction contained 10 bases not matched to a gene. The CDR3 coding sequence is TGTGCCAGCAGCTTCACCGGGACTGGGGGGGCAGATACGCAGTATTTT. Translating it yields CASSFTGTGGADTQYF.

This clonotype was detected only a few times. V gene TRBV20-1 combines with J gene TRBJ2-3; no definite D call. Germline V gene sequence: CDR1 DFQATT, CDR2 SNEGSKA (reference sequence). Trimming left V 6 bases short and J 3 bases short, with 19 bases between. The CDR3 totals 15 residues. The CDR3 sequence: CSATNPSQRTDTQYF. CDR3 DNA: TGCAGTGCCACCAACCCGTCCCAGAGGACAGATACGCAGTATTTT.

This clonotype was recorded once. The chain employs TRBV25-1 and TRBJ2-3, with D tentatively TRBD2 (7 bases). V lost 7 bases to trimming and J lost 2 bases, with 28 bases between them. The CDR3 totals 19 residues. Germline loops: CDR1 MGHDK, CDR2 SYGVNS. The CDR3 spells CASTPIPPWSGDNTDTQYF. In nucleotides, the CDR3 is TGTGCCAGCACGCCCATCCCGCCTTGGAGCGGGGACAACACAGATACGCAGTATTTT.

The chain carries TRBV7-2 and TRBJ2-2; 7 bases map to TRBD2. The CDR3 runs 14 residues. CDR1 SGHTA and CDR2 FQGNSA come from the germline V gene. With 2 bases clipped from V and 7 bases from J, the junction kept 4 bases outside the gene matches. The CDR3 bases are TGTGCCAGCAGCTTAAGCGGGGTAGTCGGGGAGCTGTTTTTT. Residues: CASSLSGVVGELFF.

In this sample, this clonotype turned up many times. The J gene is TRBJ2-3, the V gene TRBV7-6; 7 positions agree with TRBD1. V shed 1 base and J 4 bases; nucleotides not matched to a gene: 8. Germline CDR1 is SGHVS and CDR2 is FNYEAQ. CDR3 length: 16 residues. CDR3 coding DNA: TGTGCCAGCAGCTTAGAGGGGGCTGGGGGCCCAGATACGCAGTATTTT. As protein: CASSLEGAGGPDTQYF.